The next 15 T cell receptor beta chains were all read from a single sample in a study of identical twins. TCRdb recomputed calls from the 5' RACE reads with MiXCR, one row per CDR3 protein. Of 690,000 or so distinct CDR3 sequences listed, about 9.4% are singletons. These sequences were also reported in another study, on yellow fever vaccine responses in identical twins.

The source material was PBMCs. The receptors here all came from a woman aged 18-29 years in good health.

This clonotype has more than one count but fewer than ten. This rearrangement joins TRBV7-9 to TRBJ2-7; D unresolved. V lost 6 bases and J lost 5, with 17 bases in between. Germline assignment: CDR1 SEHNR and CDR2 FQNEAQ (reference sequence). The CDR3 totals 14 residues. Here the CDR3 reads CASSPIWGFDEQYF. CDR3 coding DNA: TGTGCCAGCAGTCCTATTTGGGGTTTTGACGAGCAGTACTTC.

This clonotype appeared many times. Relative to the germline gene, one junction end is altered; a read error may explain this. The CDR3 spells CASSSRGETQYF. The CDR3 nucleotides are TGTGCCAGCAGTAGCAGGGGTGAGACCCAGTACTTC. J is TRBJ2-5 and V is TRBV5-1; D possibly corresponds to TRBD1 (6 bases). This CDR3 region has 12 residues. The germline gives CDR1 SGHRS, CDR2 YFSETQ.

This clonotype was counted a few times. The V gene is TRBV6-4, the J gene TRBJ2-3, with D hard to call. Trimming cost V 3 bases and J 3 bases, with 7 bases left between them. The CDR3 runs to 13 residues. The germline V gene has CDR1 MRHNA and CDR2 SNTAGT. The CDR3 coding sequence is TGTGCCAGCAGTGATCGGAAGACAGATACGCAGTATTTT. Translation gives CASSDRKTDTQYF.

The chain is built from TRBV20-1 and TRBJ2-7, with D perhaps matching TRBD1 (5 bases). Trimming took 6 bases from V and 3 from J, leaving 9 bases between them. This CDR3 comprises 11 residues. The germline V gene encodes CDR1 DFQATT and CDR2 SNEGSKA (reference sequence). The CDR3 DNA is TGCAGTGCCGAGGACAACTACGAGCAGTACTTC. This encodes CSAEDNYEQYF.

This clonotype was detected a few times. V gene TRBV4-3 combines with J gene TRBJ1-1; D perhaps matches TRBD1 (5 bases). The ends were cut back, 0 bases at V and 5 bases at J, with 10 bases in the middle. From germline, CDR1 is LGHNA and CDR2 YSLEER. The CDR3 has 14 amino acids. The CDR3 nucleotides are TGCGCCAGCAGCCAAGACAGGGATACAACTGAAGCTTTCTTT. This gives the protein CASSQDRDTTEAFF.

In this sample, this clonotype turned up a few times. Here the CDR3 DNA reads TGCAGCGTCCTCCCCGGGGTTGCCTATGGCTACACCTTC. Its translation is CSVLPGVAYGYTF. This chain connects TRBV29-1 to TRBJ1-2; D gene uncertain. Per germline, CDR1 SQVTM and CDR2 ANQGSEA. Trimming took off 6 bases at V and 4 bases at J, with 15 bases between the two ends. The CDR3 contains 13 residues.

This clonotype occurred once. For the CDR3, the DNA is TGTGCCAGCAGTTACTCGAGTCGACTTGAGCAGTACTTC. Its protein product is CASSYSSRLEQYF. This sequence joins TRBV6-5 and TRBJ2-7; the D is unclear. Trimming stripped 0 bases from V and 7 bases from J, with 10 bases between. CDR1 and CDR2 from the germline V gene are MNHEY and SVGAGI. The CDR3 runs to 13 residues.

This clonotype was detected ten times or more. The chain combines TRBV5-1 with TRBJ2-3; TRBD1 is a possible D gene (5 bases). The ends were cut back, 0 bases at V and 2 bases at J, with 10 bases in the middle. This CDR3 comprises 15 residues. Germline CDR1 is SGHRS and CDR2 is YFSETQ. The CDR3 coding sequence is TGCGCCAGCAGCTTGGCCACAGGTCCCACAGATACGCAGTATTTT. The encoded protein is CASSLATGPTDTQYF.

This clonotype was recorded a few times. This chain connects TRBV7-2 to TRBJ2-1; D gene ambiguous. The CDR3 is made up of 13 amino acids. Germline CDR1 and CDR2: SGHTA and FQGNSA. V lost 1 base, J lost 7 bases, and 8 bases lay in between. CDR3 in amino acids: CASSLVVLNEQFF. The CDR3 DNA follows: TGTGCCAGCAGCTTAGTAGTCCTTAATGAGCAGTTCTTC.

This clonotype was observed a few times. The chain uses TRBV12-3 or TRBV12-4 and TRBJ2-7; D not resolved. The CDR3 consists of 14 residues. V shed 4 bases and J shed 1 base, with 11 bases lying between them. The CDR3 reads CASSYSDVSYEQYF. The CDR3, as DNA: TGTGCCAGCAGTTATAGTGACGTTTCCTACGAGCAGTACTTC.

The chain recombines TRBV29-1 with TRBJ2-7; 8 bases line up with TRBD1. CDR3 length equals 13 residues. Germline loops: CDR1 SQVTM, CDR2 ANQGSEA. Trimming removed 6 bases from V and 0 bases from J; junction bases left unmatched: 4. Here the CDR3 reads CSVRQGSSYEQYF. The CDR3 DNA follows: TGCAGCGTCCGACAGGGGAGCTCCTACGAGCAGTACTTC.

This clonotype was seen a few times. This chain joins TRBV3-1 and TRBJ2-1; TRBD2 agrees at 11 bases. The V gene's germline CDR1 is LGHDT and CDR2 YNNKEL (reference sequence). The CDR3 runs 17 residues. V shed 1 base, J shed 8 bases, and the junction held 10 bases outside the gene matches. Here the CDR3 reads CASSQGFLAGGVDEQFF. CDR3 nucleotides: TGTGCCAGCAGCCAAGGTTTCCTAGCGGGGGGTGTCGATGAGCAGTTCTTC.

This clonotype appeared many times. The junction shows a germline mismatch at one end, possibly a read error. The V and J genes are TRBV27 and TRBJ2-1, with D tentatively TRBD1 or TRBD2 (5 bases each). The CDR3 spans 13 residues. CDR1 and CDR2 from the germline V gene are MNHEY and SMNVEV (reference sequence). DNA of the CDR3: TGTGCCAGCAGTTTGGGACCGGGTTCCCAGTGGCTCTTC. It encodes CASSLGPGSQWLF.

This clonotype was seen more than once but under ten times. V usage is TRBV4-3 and J usage is TRBJ2-5, with 7 bases that match TRBD1. Losses at the gene ends were 1 base for V and 7 bases for J; bases not matched to a gene: 6. Germline lookup yields CDR1 LGHNA and CDR2 YSLEER. The CDR3 is made up of 14 amino acids. The DNA for the CDR3 is TGCGCCAGCAGCCAAGGGGTACAGGGGACGACCCAGTACTTC. Its translation: CASSQGVQGTTQYF.

This clonotype appeared many times. The V and J genes are TRBV29-1 and TRBJ2-1; TRBD1 might be the D (6 bases). This CDR3 comprises 14 residues. Looked up from germline, CDR1 is SQVTM and CDR2 is ANQGSEA. V lost 5 bases and J lost 0, with 11 bases in between. The CDR3 DNA reads TGCAGCGTTAGGGGGTCCAGCTCCTACAATGAGCAGTTCTTC. Translating it yields CSVRGSSSYNEQFF.